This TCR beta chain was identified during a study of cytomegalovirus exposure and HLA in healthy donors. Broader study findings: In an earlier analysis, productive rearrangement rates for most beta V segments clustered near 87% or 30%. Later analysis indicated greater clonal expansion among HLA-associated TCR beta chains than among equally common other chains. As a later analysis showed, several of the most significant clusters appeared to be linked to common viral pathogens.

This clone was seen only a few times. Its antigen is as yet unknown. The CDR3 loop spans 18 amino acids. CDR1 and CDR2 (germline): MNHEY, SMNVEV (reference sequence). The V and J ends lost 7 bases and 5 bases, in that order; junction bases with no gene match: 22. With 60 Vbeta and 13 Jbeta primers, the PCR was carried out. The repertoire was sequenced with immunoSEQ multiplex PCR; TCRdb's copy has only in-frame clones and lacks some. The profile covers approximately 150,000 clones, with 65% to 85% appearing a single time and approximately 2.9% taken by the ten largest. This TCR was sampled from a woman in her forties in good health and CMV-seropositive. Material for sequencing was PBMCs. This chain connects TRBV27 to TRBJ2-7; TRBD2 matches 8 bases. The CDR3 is CASKFAGGGTGGRHEQYF. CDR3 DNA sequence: TGTGCCAGCAAGTTTGCGGGGGGCGGAACGGGAGGGCGCCACGAGCAGTACTTC.